The 22 T cell receptor beta chains in this list originate from one sample, sequenced in a study of CD8+ T cells in alopecia areata. Sequencing used cDNA as its template, made by extracting RNA and reverse transcribing it. Clones were sequenced by immunoSEQ multiplex PCR, and TCRdb holds only the in-frame ones, with some missing. This table has some 180,000 clones, around three fifths appearing once. The specimen sequenced was CD8+ T cells sorted from blood. The source is a human donor in good health.

This clone appeared a few times. The chain links TRBV7-9 to TRBJ2-1; TRBD2 is a possible D gene (6 bases). Deletions cut 1 base from V and 10 bases from J, with 17 bases between. The germline gives CDR1 SEHNR, CDR2 FQNEAQ (reference sequence). This CDR3 contains 15 residues. The CDR3 here is CASSLVADQGAEQFF. The CDR3 region has the DNA TGTGCCAGCAGCTTAGTAGCGGATCAAGGAGCCGAGCAGTTCTTC.

Written as DNA, the CDR3 is TGTGCTAGTGGTTTGGGCCCCAGCCGCTATACGGGCTACACCTTC. It specifies CASGLGPSRYTGYTF. The rearrangement links TRBV12-5 to TRBJ1-2; D remains unclear. The germline CDR1 and CDR2 sequences are LGHNT and FRNRAP. CDR3 length: 15 residues. The germline V and J ends were trimmed by 1 base and 8 bases, with 17 bases remaining between them.

The chain couples TRBV15 to TRBJ1-2, with D possibly TRBD1 on 5 matching bases. CDR1 is LNHNV, CDR2 YYDKDF, per germline (reference sequence). V shed 1 base and J shed 4 bases, with 10 bases lying between them. CDR3 length: 14 amino acids. CDR3 DNA: TGTGCCACCAGCAGAGTCCAGGGTATCTATGGCTACACCTTC. Translated, it gives CATSRVQGIYGYTF.

The chain joins TRBV29-1 to TRBJ1-1; 9 bases are a match to TRBD1. The CDR3 length is 12 residues. The V gene's germline CDR1 is SQVTM and CDR2 ANQGSEA. Trimming took 7 bases from V and 8 from J; bases not matched to a gene: 8. CDR3 sequence: CSAIDRGFEAFF. CDR3 nucleotide sequence: TGCAGCGCGATAGACAGGGGGTTCGAAGCTTTCTTT.

This chain connects TRBV7-9 to TRBJ1-2; a possible D gene is TRBD1 (5 bases). The CDR3 spans 14 residues. Trimming removed 5 bases from V and 4 bases from J, with 14 bases in between. Per germline, CDR1 SEHNR and CDR2 FQNEAQ (reference sequence). The CDR3 DNA reads TGTGCCAGCAGCCCCGAGGGGATCGGCTATGGCTACACCTTC. It specifies CASSPEGIGYGYTF.

The chain carries TRBV29-1 and TRBJ1-2; D is unclear. This CDR3 is built from 13 residues. The ends were cut back, 0 bases at V and 1 base at J, with 6 bases in the middle. The germline V gene encodes CDR1 SQVTM and CDR2 ANQGSEA. This chain's CDR3 is CSVEEVVNYGYTF. The CDR3 DNA reads TGCAGCGTTGAAGAAGTGGTTAACTATGGCTACACCTTC.

The V call is TRBV13, the J call TRBJ1-5; 7 bases are a match to TRBD1. There are 14 residues in the CDR3. Germline V gives CDR1 PRHDT, CDR2 FYEKMQ (reference sequence). Unmatched junction bases numbered 6, after V lost 4 bases and J lost 6 bases. As DNA, the CDR3 is TGTGCCAGCAGCTCCCGACAGGGCGGTCAGCCCCAGCATTTT. Translating gives CASSSRQGGQPQHF.

The chain links TRBV29-1 to TRBJ2-7, with a possible D match to TRBD2 (6 bases). Germline V gene data show CDR1 as SQVTM and CDR2 as ANQGSEA. The CDR3 is made up of 15 amino acids. Trimming took 0 bases from V and 2 from J, leaving 14 bases between them. The CDR3 loop reads CSVEEEGRRPYEQYF. CDR3 sequence (DNA): TGCAGCGTTGAAGAGGAGGGACGGCGGCCCTACGAGCAGTACTTC.

The gene calls are TRBV29-1 and TRBJ2-1; 8 nucleotides agree with TRBD1. Germline V gives CDR1 SQVTM, CDR2 ANQGSEA. The ends lost 4 bases at V and 5 bases at J; junction bases unmatched: 7. The CDR3 runs 14 residues. The chain's CDR3 is CSVGGQGANNEQFF. CDR3 nucleotides: TGCAGCGTTGGGGGGCAGGGGGCAAACAATGAGCAGTTCTTC.

The rearrangement joins TRBV6-6 to TRBJ2-7; perhaps TRBD2 as D (5 bases). The CDR3 has 14 residues. V was pared by 7 bases and J by 3 bases, with 16 bases between. Germline V gene sequence: CDR1 MNHNY, CDR2 SVGAGI (reference sequence). For the CDR3, the DNA is TGTGCCAGCACCCCGGACTTAGCTTTCTACGAGCAGTACTTC. This translates into CASTPDLAFYEQYF.

V and J are TRBV29-1 and TRBJ1-1, with D hard to call. The CDR3 contains 12 residues. Trimming took off 6 bases at V and 1 base at J, with 9 bases between the two ends. Germline V gives CDR1 SQVTM, CDR2 ANQGSEA. The CDR3 spells CSVETPNTEAFF. CDR3 nucleotides: TGCAGCGTGGAGACACCGAACACTGAAGCTTTCTTT.

This chain links TRBV29-1 with TRBJ2-7; perhaps TRBD2 as D (5 bases). Germline V gene sequence: CDR1 SQVTM, CDR2 ANQGSEA. This CDR3 is built from 11 residues. Trimming took 7 bases from V and 4 from J, leaving 11 bases between them. This CDR3 reads CSASGSYEQYF. CDR3 bases: TGCAGCGCATCTGGGAGTTACGAGCAGTACTTC.

V gene TRBV11-2 combines with J gene TRBJ2-7; D is ambiguous. The CDR3 runs to 12 residues. CDR1 and CDR2 from the germline V gene are SGHAT and FQNNGV. The ends were cut back, 2 bases at V and 7 bases at J, with 9 bases in the middle. The CDR3: CASSLQGGEQYF. CDR3 DNA: TGTGCCAGCAGCTTACAAGGTGGAGAGCAGTACTTC. Variable domain in full (rest from reference TRBV11-2 and TRBJ2-7): EAGVAQSPRYKIIEKRQSVAFWCNPISGHATLYWYQQILGQGPKLLIQFQNNGVVDDSQLPKDRFSAERLKGVDSTLKIQPAKLEDSAVYLCASSLQGGEQYFGPGTRLTVT.

The chain uses TRBV9 and TRBJ2-5; 8 bases align to TRBD2. The CDR3 length is 14 residues. V was pared by 3 bases and J by 2 bases, with 3 bases of the junction left unmatched. Germline V gene data show CDR1 as SGDLS and CDR2 as YYNGEE. This CDR3 reads CASSGGGNQETQYF. For the CDR3, the DNA is TGTGCCAGCAGCGGCGGGGGGAATCAAGAGACCCAGTACTTC.

The chain employs TRBV4-1 and TRBJ1-4, with no clear D. Deletions cut 0 bases from V and 8 bases from J, with 13 bases between. The germline V gene has CDR1 MGHRA and CDR2 YSYEKL. This CDR3 is 15 amino acids long. The CDR3 DNA is TGCGCCAGCAGCCAAGATCCGGGATCCGGGGAAAAACTGTTTTTT. Amino acid sequence: CASSQDPGSGEKLFF.

The rearrangement links TRBV13 to TRBJ2-1, with 11 bases lining up with TRBD2. CDR3 length: 16 amino acids. V was pared by 5 bases and J by 2 bases, with 5 bases of the junction left unmatched. Germline CDR1 reads PRHDT; CDR2 reads FYEKMQ (reference sequence). The CDR3 loop is CASSLDSGGAYNEQFF. The CDR3 bases are TGTGCCAGCAGCCTTGATAGCGGGGGGGCCTACAATGAGCAGTTCTTC.

The chain recombines TRBV15 with TRBJ1-1; no clear D gene. The V gene's germline CDR1 is LNHNV and CDR2 YYDKDF (reference sequence). The CDR3 runs 15 residues. V lost 0 bases and J 3 bases, leaving 11 bases between the germline ends. The DNA for the CDR3 is TGTGCCACCAGCAGAGATCGTGACGGCGACACTGAAGCTTTCTTT. Amino acid sequence: CATSRDRDGDTEAFF.

The gene calls are TRBV28 and TRBJ2-7; 12 nucleotides agree with TRBD2. With V trimmed by 4 bases and J by 5 bases, 12 bases remained unmatched. The germline CDR1 and CDR2 sequences are MDHEN and SYDVKM. The CDR3 spans 17 residues. CDR3 region: CASSSPSLAGGRHEQYF. The CDR3 DNA is TGTGCCAGCAGTTCTCCCTCGCTAGCGGGGGGGCGTCACGAGCAGTACTTC. The entire variable domain, with the rest obtained from reference TRBV28 and TRBJ2-7, is as follows: DVKVTQSSRYLVKRTGEKVFLECVQDMDHENMFWYRQDPGLGLRLIYFSYDVKMKEKGDIPEGYSVSREKKERFSLILESASTNQTSMYLCASSSPSLAGGRHEQYFGPGTRLTVT.

The chain carries TRBV19 and TRBJ2-2; D might be TRBD2 (7 bases). This CDR3 is 14 amino acids long. Trimming cost V 8 bases and J 5 bases, with 15 bases left between them. Germline CDR1 is LNHDA and CDR2 is SQIVND (reference sequence). CDR3 in DNA: TGTGCCAGTTCCCGGGGGGCGCAAACCGGGGAGCTGTTTTTT. Translating it yields CASSRGAQTGELFF.

Only one count was recorded for this clone. CDR3 coding DNA: TGTGCCAGCAGCTTTCCCCCGGTGAACACTGAAGCTTTCTTT. Protein: CASSFPPVNTEAFF. V gene TRBV5-6 combines with J gene TRBJ1-1; the D is unclear. The CDR3 is made up of 14 amino acids. CDR1 and CDR2 (germline): SGHDT, YYEEEE. V lost 2 bases to trimming and J lost 0 bases, with 8 bases between them.

The chain employs TRBV27 and TRBJ1-5, with D maybe TRBD1 (5 bases). With 5 bases removed from V and 6 bases from J, the gap between germline ends came to 11 bases. The length of the CDR3 is 13 residues. From germline, CDR1 is MNHEY and CDR2 SMNVEV (reference sequence). In DNA form, the CDR3 reads TGTGCCAGCAGTACAGGTCCCCCTCAGCCCCAGCATTTT. This encodes CASSTGPPQPQHF.

J is TRBJ1-5 and V is TRBV2; perhaps TRBD1 as D (5 bases). Per germline, CDR1 SNHLY and CDR2 FYNNEI. V was trimmed by 8 bases and J by 7 bases, leaving 12 bases between them. The CDR3 length is 12 residues. CDR3 bases: TGTGCCAGCTGGGGGATGCGGCAGCCCCAGCATTTT. Its protein is CASWGMRQPQHF. Looking up the rest from reference TRBV2 and TRBJ1-5 gives the full variable domain: EPEVTQTPSHQVTQMGQEVILRCVPISNHLYFYWYRQILGQKVEFLVSFYNNEISEKSEIFDDQFSVERPDGSNFTLKIRSTKLEDSAMYFCASWGMRQPQHFGDGTRLSIL.